This T cell receptor (beta chain) was sequenced for a study of cytomegalovirus exposure and HLA in healthy donors. Study outcomes and limitations: It was reported that TCR beta sequences correctly inferred the HLA-A and HLA-B alleles for most subjects.

A multiplex PCR was run with 60 Vbeta primers and 13 Jbeta primers. Method: immunoSEQ multiplex PCR; TCRdb's copy keeps in-frame clones and lacks some. Here the sample spans 100,000 to 150,000 clones, under 85% being singletons. Worth noting for this clone: The antigen is undetermined.

The clonotype was recovered from a woman in her fifties or sixties in good health and CMV-seropositive. Sequencing used PBMCs.

The CDR3 spells CASSRTGSGLYEQYF. In DNA, the CDR3 is TGTGCCAGCAGCCGGACAGGGTCAGGCCTCTACGAGCAGTACTTC. V is TRBV28 and J is TRBJ2-7, with TRBD1 matching 8 bases. The germline V gene encodes CDR1 MDHEN and CDR2 SYDVKM. The ends lost 6 bases at V and 3 bases at J; junction bases unmatched: 10. The CDR3 is 15 amino acids.